This T cell receptor (beta chain) stems from a study of beta chain features in type 1 diabetes. The investigators reverse transcribed all of the isolated RNA, so they sequenced expressed TCRB transcripts. Profiling relied on immunoSEQ multiplex PCR, and the TCRdb table lists in-frame clones only, not all of them. Here the sample spans roughly 120,000 clones, less than 40% being singletons. Concerning this clone itself: Its antigen is currently unknown.

This CDR3 is 18 amino acids long. Germline CDR1 MNHNS, CDR2 SASEGT. Germline trimming cut 3 bases from V and 6 bases from J; bases unmatched to any gene: 16. Study-level results: All four CD4+ subsets from Type 1 diabetes patients carried moderately but significantly shorter TCRB CDR3s.

Averaging roughly 120 mL, one heparinised blood draw was given by each donor. Central memory, naive, regulatory and stem cell-like memory CD4+ cells were sorted by CD45RO/CCR7/CD25/CD127/CD95/CD27. V usage is TRBV6-1 and J usage is TRBJ2-3, with 9 bases lining up with TRBD2. The sequence came from a woman aged 18-29 years in good health. The sample was stem cell memory CD4+ T cells from blood. The CDR3 DNA reads TGTGCCAGCAGTGAGGGGGGGACTAGCAGGCCCGGTTGGGATACGCAGTATTTT. Amino acids: CASSEGGTSRPGWDTQYF.